These 19 T cell receptor beta chains originate from one sample sequenced in a study of T-cell memory formation after mild COVID-19. TCRdb analysed the 5' RACE reads with MiXCR anew, one entry per CDR3 protein. The sample holds 470,000 or so distinct CDR3 sequences, around a quarter seen once. Sample: PBMCs or a T cell subset sorted from them (not recorded which). Source of these receptors: an adult woman who had mild COVID-19 (a few samples of this study predate the infection). Cell type and time point are not known.

This clonotype was counted ten times or more. The chain has TRBV7-2 and TRBJ1-2, with TRBD1 identical over 8 bases. The CDR3 spans 15 residues. Germline trimming cut 5 bases from V and 5 bases from J; bases unmatched to any gene: 10. Germline CDR1 reads SGHTA; CDR2 reads FQGNSA. For the CDR3, the DNA is TGTGCCAGCAGCCCCGGGACAGGCCTCGGTTATGGCTACACCTTC. Encoded protein: CASSPGTGLGYGYTF.

This chain uses TRBV7-9 with TRBJ2-3; D ambiguous. Germline CDR1 and CDR2: SEHNR and FQNEAQ (reference sequence). Trimming cost V 3 bases and J 4 bases, with 11 bases left between them. This CDR3 has 14 residues. In DNA form, the CDR3 reads TGTGCCAGCAGCTTCGACGGCTCCGCAGATACGCAGTATTTT. This codes for CASSFDGSADTQYF.

This clonotype was counted only a few times. V gene TRBV10-3 combines with J gene TRBJ1-1; D unresolved. Trimming removed 2 bases at V and 0 bases at J, with 13 bases between. Germline CDR1 and CDR2: ENHRY and SYGVKD. The CDR3 totals 16 residues. The DNA for the CDR3 is TGTGCCATCAGTGAGCCCAATTATGGGATGAACACTGAAGCTTTCTTT. Translating gives CAISEPNYGMNTEAFF.

The chain is built from TRBV12-3 or TRBV12-4 and TRBJ1-2; no firm D call. The ends were cut back, 5 bases at V and 8 bases at J, with 12 bases in the middle. The CDR3 consists of 12 residues. CDR3 region: CASSPWAGGYTF. The CDR3 nucleotides are TGTGCCAGCAGTCCCTGGGCCGGCGGCTACACCTTC.

V usage is TRBV7-2 and J usage is TRBJ2-3; D gene uncertain. V dropped 4 bases and J dropped 6 bases, with 11 bases sitting between them. Germline assignment: CDR1 SGHTA and CDR2 FQGNSA. CDR3 size: 13 residues. CDR3 region: CASSSDPKDTQYF. The CDR3 DNA sequence: TGTGCCAGCAGCTCCGACCCTAAGGATACGCAGTATTTT.

The rearrangement joins TRBV20-1 to TRBJ1-2; D may be TRBD1 (6 bases). Germline V gene data show CDR1 as DFQATT and CDR2 as SNEGSKA (reference sequence). The CDR3 sequence is 16 residues long. Between the trimmed V and J ends, which lost 3 bases and 2 bases, there was a span of 19 bases. This chain's CDR3 is CSASDPGDAPNYGYTF. CDR3 nucleotide sequence: TGCAGTGCTAGTGACCCAGGGGATGCCCCCAACTATGGCTACACCTTC.

The V and J genes are TRBV7-2 and TRBJ1-1; TRBD1 matches 12 bases. The CDR3 has 17 amino acids. V was pared by 3 bases and J by 0 bases, with 5 bases of the junction left unmatched. CDR1 and CDR2 from the germline V gene are SGHTA and FQGNSA. The CDR3 nucleotides are TGTGCCAGCAGCTTGGGACAGGGGGCCCCAATGAACACTGAAGCTTTCTTT. Protein product: CASSLGQGAPMNTEAFF.

The DNA of the CDR3 is TGTGCCTGGAGTGTTACAGTCATCAACATTCAGTACTTC. Its translation is CAWSVTVINIQYF. V is TRBV30 and J is TRBJ2-4; D gene uncertain. The germline V and J ends were trimmed by 0 bases and 7 bases, with 10 bases remaining between them. From germline, CDR1 is GTSNPN and CDR2 SVGIG (reference sequence). This CDR3 region has 13 residues.

This clonotype was seen a few times. The chain carries TRBV5-1 and TRBJ2-7; D gene uncertain. The CDR3 has 14 amino acids. Germline V lookup: CDR1 SGHRS, CDR2 YFSETQ. V lost 1 base and J lost 2, with 10 bases in between. CDR3 in amino acids: CASSLQSDTYEQYF. The CDR3 DNA reads TGCGCCAGCAGCTTGCAGTCTGATACCTACGAGCAGTACTTC.

This sequence joins TRBV6-5 and TRBJ2-2; D uncertain. The CDR3 spans 19 residues. V was shortened by 7 bases and J by 0 bases, with 24 bases between the two germline ends. The germline CDR1 and CDR2 sequences are MNHEY and SVGAGI. CDR3 region: CASNTLPNPIVANTGELFF. The DNA of the CDR3 is TGTGCCAGCAATACACTCCCCAATCCTATAGTTGCGAACACCGGGGAGCTGTTTTTT.

The CDR3 DNA reads as TGTGCCAGCAGTTCTTTCGGACAGGGGAATGAAAAACTGTTTTTT. This gives the protein CASSSFGQGNEKLFF. This chain joins TRBV6-5 and TRBJ1-4; TRBD1 matches at 9 bases. V shed 4 bases, J shed 5 bases, and the junction held 5 bases outside the gene matches. Germline lookup yields CDR1 MNHEY and CDR2 SVGAGI. CDR3 size: 15 residues.

In its sample, this clonotype was seen a few times. The CDR3 DNA reads as TGTGCCAGCAGCGTAGGTGTAGCCACACCAGAGACCCAGTACTTC. Protein sequence: CASSVGVATPETQYF. The V and J genes are TRBV9 and TRBJ2-5; no clear D. V lost 0 bases to trimming and J lost 4 bases, with 13 bases between them. CDR1 SGDLS and CDR2 YYNGEE come from the germline V gene. The CDR3 is made up of 15 amino acids.

The table lists this clonotype with a few counts. V usage is TRBV5-1 and J usage is TRBJ2-3; 12 bases are a match to TRBD2. The CDR3 runs 16 residues. Germline values: CDR1 SGHRS, CDR2 YFSETQ. Trimming at V came to 7 bases and at J to 0 bases, leaving 6 bases not matched to a gene. DNA of the CDR3: TGCGCCAGCGGATCCGGGACTAGCGGGAGCACAGATACGCAGTATTTT. Translated, it gives CASGSGTSGSTDTQYF.

The chain uses TRBV29-1 and TRBJ2-2; 7 nucleotides line up with TRBD2. CDR3 length equals 14 residues. Germline CDR1 reads SQVTM; CDR2 reads ANQGSEA. With V trimmed by 4 bases and J by 1 base, 3 bases remained unmatched. The CDR3: CSVVGGMNTGELFF. As DNA, the CDR3 is TGCAGCGTTGTGGGGGGGATGAACACCGGGGAGCTGTTTTTT.

The genes are TRBV4-1 and TRBJ2-7; the match to TRBD1 covers 9 bases. Germline-derived CDR1 and CDR2 are MGHRA and YSYEKL. The CDR3 covers 14 residues. The trim removed 0 bases at V and 6 bases at J, leaving 3 bases unmatched. The CDR3 protein is CASSQEHRGREQYF. In nucleotides, the CDR3 is TGCGCCAGCAGCCAAGAGCACAGGGGGCGCGAGCAGTACTTC.

Ten or more counts support this clonotype. The J gene is TRBJ2-3, the V gene TRBV7-2; possibly TRBD1 for D (7 bases). CDR3 length equals 15 residues. Looked up from germline, CDR1 is SGHTA and CDR2 is FQGNSA. V was cut by 4 bases and J by 2 bases, with 13 bases left in between. CDR3 protein: CASSSGDSATDTQYF. Here the CDR3 DNA reads TGTGCCAGCAGCTCGGGGGACAGCGCCACAGATACGCAGTATTTT.

J is TRBJ2-7 and V is TRBV14; D remains unclear. Trimming stripped 0 bases from V and 0 bases from J, with 9 bases between. The CDR3 consists of 15 residues. Germline V gene sequence: CDR1 SGHDN, CDR2 FVKESK. CDR3 sequence: CASSQDLGHSYEQYF. The CDR3 bases are TGTGCCAGCAGCCAAGATTTAGGGCACTCCTACGAGCAGTACTTC.

This chain joins TRBV5-5 and TRBJ2-7, with 7 bases that match TRBD1. Germline V gene sequence: CDR1 SGHKS, CDR2 YYEKEE (reference sequence). The CDR3 runs 15 residues. After removal of 1 base from V and 0 bases from J, the junction contained 4 bases not matched to a gene. DNA of the CDR3: TGTGCCAGCAGCTTGACCCGACAGGGCTCCTACGAGCAGTACTTC. It specifies CASSLTRQGSYEQYF. Together with reference TRBV5-5 and TRBJ2-7, the CDR3 gives the full variable domain: DAGVTQSPTHLIKTRGQQVTLRCSPISGHKSVSWYQQVLGQGPQFIFQYYEKEERGRGNFPDRFSARQFPNYSSELNVNALLLGDSALYLCASSLTRQGSYEQYFGPGTRLTVT.

The gene calls are TRBV24-1 and TRBJ2-1, with 12 positions matching TRBD2. Per germline, CDR1 KGHDR and CDR2 SFDVKD. The CDR3 has 15 residues. The trim removed 4 bases at V and 9 bases at J, leaving 6 bases unmatched. CDR3 protein: CATSDPSGRAVEQFF. In DNA form, the CDR3 reads TGTGCCACCAGTGACCCTAGCGGGAGGGCCGTTGAGCAGTTCTTC.